This TCR beta chain was sequenced during a study of preoperative IRX-2 immunotherapy in early breast cancer (dated by TCRdb to the late 2010s). V loses 0 bases at its end and J loses 6 bases; junction bases beyond the gene matches: 8. From a lookup of the germline V gene, CDR1 and CDR2 are SGHRS and YFSETQ. CDR3 length: 15 amino acids, cysteine to phenylalanine. Only the CDR3 DNA is retained, 45 bases long and in frame from the first base. The treatment or condition label on this specimen signifies: preoperative locoregional IRX-2 cytokine immunotherapy. The samples were obtained from a phase Ib study that tested preoperative, locoregional IRX-2 cytokine immunotherapy designed to prime immune responses. The donors were early-stage breast cancer patients who were given IRX-2 prior to surgery. Regarding this clone: It has no known antigen specificity. Qualities for individual bases were not recorded, and no much larger clone is one base off.

The receptor library was made with the immunoSEQ multiplex PCR assay. TCRdb carries this immuneACCESS record with in-frame sequences only. Its versions omit some clonotypes, under half of them owing to an unresolved V gene in the studies checked, with the rest unexplained. This sample has roughly 99,000 clones in its table, and roughly 90% of those were observed once. Roughly 1.9% of the sample rests with the top ten. The chain is made from TRBV5-1 and TRBJ1-1; 7 nucleotides in the junction match TRBD1. The TCR sequence derives from a human donor with breast cancer. The source was tumor tissue, collected after IRX-2 immunotherapy. The CDR3 reads CASSLGDSRESEAFF. The bases are TGCGCCAGCAGCTTGGGGGACAGCCGAGAGTCTGAAGCTTTCTTT. When the CDR3 is completed using the reference TRBV5-1 and TRBJ1-1 genes on either side, the full variable domain is KAGVTQTPRYLIKTRGQQVTLSCSPISGHRSVSWYQQTPGQGLQFLFEYFSETQRNKGNFPGRFSGRQFSNSRSEMNVSTLELGDSALYLCASSLGDSRESEAFFGQGTRLTVV.